This entry concerns a single T cell receptor beta chain. Reverse transcribed after extraction, RNA yielded cDNA as the sequencing template. Sequenced by immunoSEQ multiplex PCR; TCRdb stores in-frame clones only, minus some. Among 130,000 or so clones, more than 85% were seen once, and the ten largest hold about 12%. V was shortened by 8 bases and J by 1 base, with 17 bases between the two germline ends. The CDR3 has 14 residues. In germline, CDR1 is SQVTM, CDR2 ANQGSEA. This specimen comes from a study of CD8+ T cells in alopecia areata. Sample treatment: oral pan-JAK inhibitor, 5-10 mg twice daily. Patients with alopecia areata provided lesional scalp punch biopsies as well as peripheral blood.

J is TRBJ1-1 and V is TRBV29-1, with D possibly being TRBD1 (6 bases). Source: CD8+ T cells sorted from blood, taken at week 4, from a patient treated with tofacitinib. This clonotype was sampled from a human donor with alopecia areata. CDR3 sequence: CSTLRGGENTEAFF. CDR3 nucleotide sequence: TGCAGCACGCTCAGGGGCGGTGAGAACACTGAAGCTTTCTTT.